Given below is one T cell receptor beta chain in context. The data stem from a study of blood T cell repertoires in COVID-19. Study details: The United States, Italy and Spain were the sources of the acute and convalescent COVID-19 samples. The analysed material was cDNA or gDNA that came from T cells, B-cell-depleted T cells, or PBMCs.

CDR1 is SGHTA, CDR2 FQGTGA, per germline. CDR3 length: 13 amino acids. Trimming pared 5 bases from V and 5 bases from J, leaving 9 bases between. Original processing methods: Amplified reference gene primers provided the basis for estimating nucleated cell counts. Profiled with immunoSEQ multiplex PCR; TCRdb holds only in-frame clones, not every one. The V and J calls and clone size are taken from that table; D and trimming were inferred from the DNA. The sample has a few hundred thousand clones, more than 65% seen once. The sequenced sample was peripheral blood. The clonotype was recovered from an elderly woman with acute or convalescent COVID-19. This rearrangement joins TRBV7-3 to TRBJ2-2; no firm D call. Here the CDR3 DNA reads TGTGCCAGCAGCCCGCCGGTAACCGGGGAGCTGTTTTTT. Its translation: CASSPPVTGELFF.